The rows below give T cell receptor beta chains drawn from one sample of a study of shared clonotypes between healthy human individuals. The repertoire was sequenced with immunoSEQ multiplex PCR; TCRdb's copy has only in-frame clones and lacks some. The table has hundreds of thousands of clones, about 95% seen once; the top ten hold roughly 0.1%. Sequencing input: naive CD8+ T cells sorted from blood. The receptors were gathered from a woman in her 30s in good health. Each CDR3 is given with its conserved first and last residue. Each record gives: CDR3 DNA, CDR3 protein, J gene, V gene, clone size, D gene. D genes are given only for firm matches. Size is omitted from some rows. Given values are once, few, many or a class for expanded clones.

CDR3 DNA: TGTGCCAGTAGAGAAGGGAGCGGGGATACGCAGTATTTT
CDR3 protein: CASREGSGDTQYF
J gene: TRBJ2-3
V gene: TRBV19
clone size: .
D gene: .

CDR3 DNA: TGTGCCTGGAGTGTAGGAGCAGGGAAACACGAGCAGTACTTC
CDR3 protein: CAWSVGAGKHEQYF
J gene: TRBJ2-7
V gene: TRBV30
clone size: .
D gene: .

CDR3 DNA: TGTGCCAGCAGTGAGTACACCTACGAGCAGTACTTC
CDR3 protein: CASSEYTYEQYF
J gene: TRBJ2-7
V gene: TRBV2
clone size: .
D gene: .

CDR3 DNA: TGTGCCAGCAGCGCCAGCGGGAGGGCCACAGATACGCAGTATTTT
CDR3 protein: CASSASGRATDTQYF
J gene: TRBJ2-3
V gene: TRBV9
clone size: once
D gene: TRBD2

CDR3 DNA: TGTGCCAGCAGCGTAGTTTCGGGACCCGCTGAAGCTTTCTTT
CDR3 protein: CASSVVSGPAEAFF
J gene: TRBJ1-1
V gene: TRBV9
clone size: .
D gene: .

CDR3 DNA: TGCGCCAGCAGCCCCCGGGAGGGTTCGGGAGAGCAGTACTTC
CDR3 protein: CASSPREGSGEQYF
J gene: TRBJ2-7
V gene: TRBV4-1
clone size: .
D gene: TRBD2

CDR3 DNA: TGTGCCAGCAGTGAGCGGACTAGCGGGAGGGCCATGTACGAGCAGTACTTC
CDR3 protein: CASSERTSGRAMYEQYF
J gene: TRBJ2-7
V gene: TRBV2
clone size: .
D gene: TRBD2

CDR3 DNA: TGTGCCAGCAGCTTACCTAGCGCGAACACCGGGGAGCTGTTTTTT
CDR3 protein: CASSLPSANTGELFF
J gene: TRBJ2-2
V gene: TRBV7-2
clone size: .
D gene: .

CDR3 DNA: TGTGCCAGCAGCTTAGGATCAGCTATCTACGAGCAGTACTTC
CDR3 protein: CASSLGSAIYEQYF
J gene: TRBJ2-7
V gene: TRBV13
clone size: .
D gene: .

CDR3 DNA: TGTGCCAGCAAGAACAGGGAAAACACTGAAGCTTTCTTT
CDR3 protein: CASKNRENTEAFF
J gene: TRBJ1-1
V gene: TRBV2
clone size: .
D gene: .

CDR3 DNA: TGTGCCAGCAGCTTAGGGGGCGTAGTGGGGAACACTGAAGCTTTCTTT
CDR3 protein: CASSLGGVVGNTEAFF
J gene: TRBJ1-1
V gene: TRBV7-8
clone size: .
D gene: .

CDR3 DNA: TGTGCCAGCAGCGTAGGCGGGTTCACTGAAGCTTTCTTT
CDR3 protein: CASSVGGFTEAFF
J gene: TRBJ1-1
V gene: TRBV9
clone size: few
D gene: .

CDR3 DNA: TGTGCCAGCAGTTATCCCGGGAGCCCCAATGAGCAGTTCTTC
CDR3 protein: CASSYPGSPNEQFF
J gene: TRBJ2-1
V gene: TRBV6-5
clone size: .
D gene: .

CDR3 DNA: TGTGCCAGCAGTTTACGGGCTGGCGGGGCTCAGGAGACTCAGTACTTC
CDR3 protein: CASSLRAGGAQETQYF
J gene: TRBJ2-5
V gene: TRBV27
clone size: .
D gene: .

CDR3 DNA: TGTGCCAGCAGCCCGACGGGGAACACTGAAGCTTTCTTT
CDR3 protein: CASSPTGNTEAFF
J gene: TRBJ1-1
V gene: TRBV13
clone size: once
D gene: .

CDR3 DNA: TGCGCCAGCAGCAAACTAGCGGGTACCAACAATGAGCAGTTCTTC
CDR3 protein: CASSKLAGTNNEQFF
J gene: TRBJ2-1
V gene: TRBV4-1
clone size: .
D gene: TRBD2

CDR3 DNA: TGTGCCAGCAGCTTAGCCGTGAAATACGAGCAGTACTTC
CDR3 protein: CASSLAVKYEQYF
J gene: TRBJ2-7
V gene: TRBV7-9
clone size: once
D gene: .

CDR3 DNA: TGCAGCGCCAAACAACGGGATACTAATGAGCAGTTCTTC
CDR3 protein: CSAKQRDTNEQFF
J gene: TRBJ2-1
V gene: TRBV29-1
clone size: .
D gene: .

CDR3 DNA: TGTGCCAGCAGTTTATCCACAGTGTTCTCCGCCTACGAGCAGTACTTC
CDR3 protein: CASSLSTVFSAYEQYF
J gene: TRBJ2-7
V gene: TRBV27
clone size: .
D gene: .

CDR3 DNA: TGTGCCAGCAGTTTATGGGGGATACCCCAGTACTTC
CDR3 protein: CASSLWGIPQYF
J gene: TRBJ2-5
V gene: TRBV28
clone size: .
D gene: .

CDR3 DNA: TGTGCCAGCTCACCGCTTACAGGCTCTGGGGCCAACGTCCTGACTTTC
CDR3 protein: CASSPLTGSGANVLTF
J gene: TRBJ2-6
V gene: TRBV18
clone size: .
D gene: .

CDR3 DNA: TGTGCCACCAGCCCGGACAGGGGATACGAGCAGTACTTC
CDR3 protein: CATSPDRGYEQYF
J gene: TRBJ2-7
V gene: TRBV15
clone size: .
D gene: TRBD1

CDR3 DNA: TGTGCCAGCAGCGCCCTAGCGGGACCCTCCTACAATGAGCAGTTCTTC
CDR3 protein: CASSALAGPSYNEQFF
J gene: TRBJ2-1
V gene: TRBV13
clone size: .
D gene: TRBD2

CDR3 DNA: TGTGCCAGCAGTTTTGATAACGGAGCAGATACGCAGTATTTT
CDR3 protein: CASSFDNGADTQYF
J gene: TRBJ2-3
V gene: TRBV28
clone size: .
D gene: .